This TCR beta chain was sequenced in a study of T cell repertoires in cytomegalovirus infection. Study-level points and caveats: Identification of carriers of CMV plus the relevant HLA was achieved through cumulative public TCR beta family frequency.

This clonotype was observed a handful of times. Its specificity is not known. TCRdb reprocessed the reads via MiXCR and lists one record per CDR3 protein. Among roughly 180,000 distinct CDR3 sequences listed, approximately 30% were seen once. The sample was PBMCs. This clonotype originated in a human donor in good health (CMV status not recorded). Some clones in this sample may be carry-over from other donors' samples.

The CDR3 is CASSVDRAREKLFF. DNA of the CDR3: TGTGCCAGCAGCGTTGACAGAGCTAGGGAAAAACTGTTTTTT. This rearrangement joins TRBV11-2 to TRBJ1-4; the D gene is possibly TRBD1 (5 bases). This CDR3 has 14 residues. Germline V CDR1 and CDR2: SGHAT, FQNNGV. V was clipped by 5 bases and J by 8 bases, with 15 bases between them. Using reference TRBV11-2 and TRBJ1-4 for the parts outside the CDR3, the full variable domain is EAGVAQSPRYKIIEKRQSVAFWCNPISGHATLYWYQQILGQGPKLLIQFQNNGVVDDSQLPKDRFSAERLKGVDSTLKIQPAKLEDSAVYLCASSVDRAREKLFFGSGTQLSVL.